This T cell receptor (beta chain) was found in a study of T cell repertoires in cytomegalovirus infection. Across the whole study: The public TCR beta signatures pointed to both CMV infection and matching HLA type. Study-wide results and limits: Cumulative frequency of public TCR beta families picked out carriers of CMV plus the relevant HLA.

This clonotype has ten or more counts. Antigen: not known. V lost 7 bases and J lost 0, with 12 bases in between. The CDR3 length is 14 residues. CDR1 SGHVS and CDR2 FQNEAQ come from the germline V gene. MiXCR was run by TCRdb on the reads, yielding one entry per CDR3 protein. Here the sample spans roughly 120,000 distinct CDR3 sequences, approximately 28% being singletons. The V gene is TRBV7-8, the J gene TRBJ1-1; no definite D call. Sequencing used CD8+ T cells from cultured PBMCs, obtained from culture after CMV antigen stimulation. This TCR was sampled from a human donor in good health (CMV status not recorded). Some clones in this sample may be carry-over from other donors' samples. The CDR3 coding sequence is TGTGCCAGCACCCCTTGGCAGATGAACACTGAAGCTTTCTTT. Amino acids: CASTPWQMNTEAFF.